One and the same sample provided the 30 T cell receptor beta chains below, sequenced in a study of shared clonotypes between healthy human individuals. The method was immunoSEQ multiplex PCR; TCRdb's version includes in-frame clones alone and lacks a portion of them. In the table there are about 990,000 clones, about 84% of which are singletons. Sequencing was performed on memory CD4+ T cells from PBMCs. The subset is: CD45RA-negative fraction. The receptors here all came from a man between 18 and 35 years old in good health. Some clones in this sample may be carry-over from other donors' samples.

Note on this clone: A junction boundary mismatches the germline segment, possibly from a read error. The chain combines TRBV5-6 with TRBJ2-6, with a possible D match to TRBD1 (5 bases). The CDR3 spans 15 residues. Germline V gene sequence: CDR1 SGHDT, CDR2 YYEEEE. DNA for the CDR3: TGTGCCAGCAGCTATGGGCGCTCTGGGGCCAACGCCCTGACTTTC. It yields the protein CASSYGRSGANALTF.

J is TRBJ1-1 and V is TRBV6-6; D might be TRBD1 (6 bases). V was trimmed by 5 bases and J by 1 base, leaving 11 bases between them. The germline V gene encodes CDR1 MNHNY and CDR2 SVGAGI (reference sequence). The CDR3 spans 14 residues. The CDR3 protein is CASSPGHRNTEAFF. The DNA of the CDR3 is TGTGCCAGCAGTCCGGGACACCGGAACACTGAAGCTTTCTTT.

This clone occurred a few times. The rearrangement joins TRBV5-1 to TRBJ2-7, with D perhaps TRBD2 (6 bases). Trimming shortened V by 4 bases and J by 3 bases, and 14 bases separated the two germline ends. CDR1 is SGHRS, CDR2 YFSETQ, per germline. This CDR3 contains 14 residues. In DNA, the CDR3 is TGCGCCAGCAGCGTCCAAGGTAGCGGCTACGAGCAGTACTTC. This gives the protein CASSVQGSGYEQYF.

The chain carries TRBV7-2 and TRBJ2-1; possibly TRBD2 for D (5 bases). The CDR3 extends over 14 amino acids. V lost 2 bases, J lost 3 bases, and 8 bases lay in between. Per germline, CDR1 SGHTA and CDR2 FQGNSA. CDR3 in amino acids: CASSLQRNYNEQFF. For the CDR3, the DNA is TGTGCCAGCAGCTTACAGCGGAACTACAATGAGCAGTTCTTC.

The CDR3 nucleotides are TGCAGCGGTAAAAGACGTGGTGCGAGCTCCTACAATGAGCAGTTCTTC. This sequence encodes CSGKRRGASSYNEQFF. J is TRBJ2-1 and V is TRBV29-1; D gene uncertain. The V end lost 7 bases, the J end lost 0 bases, and 19 bases lay between the germline ends. Germline V gene lookup returns CDR1 SQVTM and CDR2 ANQGSEA. The CDR3 contains 16 residues.

In its sample, this clone was seen a few times. The J gene is TRBJ1-1, the V gene TRBV9; no firm D call. This CDR3 contains 14 residues. Germline assignment: CDR1 SGDLS and CDR2 YYNGEE. Trimming took 2 bases from V and 3 from J, leaving 11 bases between them. This CDR3 is CASSVRPKDTEAFF. In DNA form, the CDR3 reads TGTGCCAGCAGCGTGCGGCCCAAAGACACTGAAGCTTTCTTT.

J is TRBJ2-1 and V is TRBV5-1; TRBD1 matches 8 bases. CDR1 is SGHRS and CDR2 is YFSETQ in the germline V gene. The V and J ends lost 4 bases and 15 bases, in that order; junction bases with no gene match: 15. This CDR3 has 14 residues. The CDR3 here is CASSPYLLQGVRFF. As DNA, the CDR3 is TGCGCCAGCAGCCCTTACTTATTACAGGGGGTTCGGTTCTTC.

This clone came up once. The V call is TRBV2, the J call TRBJ2-7, with D tentatively TRBD2 (6 bases). The CDR3 length is 14 residues. CDR1 and CDR2 from the germline V gene are SNHLY and FYNNEI. The V and J ends lost 6 bases and 2 bases respectively, with 14 bases between them. This chain's CDR3 is CASSGTSPPYEQYF. The DNA for the CDR3 is TGTGCCAGCAGCGGGACTTCGCCTCCCTACGAGCAGTACTTC. Full variable domain (remainder filled in from reference TRBV2 and TRBJ2-7): EPEVTQTPSHQVTQMGQEVILRCVPISNHLYFYWYRQILGQKVEFLVSFYNNEISEKSEIFDDQFSVERPDGSNFTLKIRSTKLEDSAMYFCASSGTSPPYEQYFGPGTRLTVT.

The J gene is TRBJ2-7, the V gene TRBV18, with 7 bases fitting TRBD1. The CDR3 is made up of 13 amino acids. Germline-derived CDR1 and CDR2 are KGHSH and LQKENI. Trimming removed 1 base from V and 6 bases from J; junction bases left unmatched: 3. The CDR3 nucleotides are TGTGCCAGCTCACCACAACAGGGGATCGAGCAGTACTTC. This gives the protein CASSPQQGIEQYF.

The rearrangement links TRBV19 to TRBJ2-7; D possibly corresponds to TRBD2 (6 bases). This CDR3 comprises 13 residues. The germline V and J ends were trimmed by 1 base and 7 bases, with 11 bases remaining between them. Germline CDR1 and CDR2: LNHDA and SQIVND (reference sequence). The CDR3 loop reads CASSIGLGGEQYF. The CDR3 DNA follows: TGTGCCAGTAGTATAGGTCTTGGAGGGGAGCAGTACTTC.

V gene TRBV7-2 combines with J gene TRBJ1-5; a weak D match, TRBD1 (6 bases). Germline V gene data show CDR1 as SGHTA and CDR2 as FQGNSA. The CDR3 loop spans 16 amino acids. Deletions cut 3 bases from V and 3 bases from J, with 15 bases between. This chain's CDR3 is CASSFTTGGLNQPQHF. Written as DNA, the CDR3 is TGTGCCAGCAGCTTCACTACCGGGGGCCTCAATCAGCCCCAGCATTTT. The full variable domain, with the rest looked up from reference TRBV7-2 and TRBJ1-5, is GAGVSQSPSNKVTEKGKDVELRCDPISGHTALYWYRQSLGQGLEFLIYFQGNSAPDKSGLPSDRFSAERTGGSVSTLTIQRTQQEDSAVYLCASSFTTGGLNQPQHFGDGTRLSIL.

The genes are TRBV30 and TRBJ2-1; 8 bases line up with TRBD2. Germline V gene sequence: CDR1 GTSNPN, CDR2 SVGIG (reference sequence). The trim removed 3 bases at V and 4 bases at J, leaving 11 bases unmatched. The CDR3 has 16 amino acids. The CDR3, as DNA: TGTGCCTGGAGACCGGGCGGCGCGGGAGGTTACAATGAGCAGTTCTTC. Amino acids: CAWRPGGAGGYNEQFF.

This clone was detected once. The genes are TRBV7-8 and TRBJ1-1; D might be TRBD1 (6 bases). Germline CDR1 reads SGHVS; CDR2 reads FQNEAQ. This CDR3 comprises 15 residues. The V end lost 5 bases, the J end lost 1 base, and 14 bases lay between the germline ends. The chain's CDR3 is CASSQPQGSNTEAFF. The CDR3, as DNA: TGTGCCAGCAGCCAACCACAGGGATCGAACACTGAAGCTTTCTTT.

Comments on this clone: The same CDR3 can be traced to other DNA sequences in this sample. CDR3 in amino acids: CASSLEGQGNQPQHF. In DNA form, the CDR3 reads TGCGCCAGCAGCTTGGAGGGACAGGGTAATCAGCCCCAGCATTTT. The chain is built from TRBV5-1 and TRBJ1-5; TRBD1 agrees at 9 bases. Unmatched junction bases numbered 2, after V lost 0 bases and J lost 4 bases. The CDR3 totals 15 residues. From germline, CDR1 is SGHRS and CDR2 YFSETQ.

This chain links TRBV9 with TRBJ2-3; 7 bases line up with TRBD1. The CDR3 has 16 amino acids. The V gene end was trimmed by 1 base and the J gene end by 2 bases; junction bases not matched to a gene: 7. Germline V gene sequence: CDR1 SGDLS, CDR2 YYNGEE. CDR3 DNA sequence: TGTGCCAGCAGCGTATCAGGGACAGTGGTCACAGATACGCAGTATTTT. Amino acids: CASSVSGTVVTDTQYF.

The chain has TRBV7-6 and TRBJ1-3; the D is unclear. The V end was cut by 4 bases, the J end by 2 bases, with 12 bases between. This CDR3 is built from 15 residues. CDR1 and CDR2 from the germline V gene are SGHVS and FNYEAQ. The DNA for the CDR3 is TGTGCCAGCAGCTCATCGGGAATTACTGGAAACACCATATATTTT. Residues: CASSSSGITGNTIYF.

In its sample, this clone was seen a few times. J is TRBJ1-5 and V is TRBV7-3; the D gene is possibly TRBD1 (5 bases). The CDR3 has 13 amino acids. In germline, CDR1 is SGHTA, CDR2 FQGTGA. V was shortened by 5 bases and J by 6 bases, with 11 bases between the two germline ends. CDR3 in DNA: TGTGCCAGCAGCCTGCGGGGGGGTCAGCCCCAGCATTTT. It yields the protein CASSLRGGQPQHF.

This chain connects TRBV19 to TRBJ2-5, with 12 bases matching TRBD2. Germline values: CDR1 LNHDA, CDR2 SQIVND (reference sequence). V was clipped by 3 bases and J by 2 bases; unmatched bases: 10. This CDR3 spans 18 amino acids. Here the CDR3 reads CASSIRGPTSGGQETQYF. In DNA form, the CDR3 reads TGTGCCAGTAGTATTAGAGGGCCGACTAGCGGGGGACAAGAGACCCAGTACTTC.

This chain links TRBV7-2 with TRBJ2-5; D is unclear. Matching the DNA end better, TRBJ2-7 makes the J call doubtful. The V gene's germline CDR1 is SGHTA and CDR2 FQGNSA. This CDR3 contains 15 residues. As DNA, the CDR3 is TGTGCCAGCAGCTTAGCAGGGTTTAGCTCCTACGAGCAGTACTTC. It yields the protein CASSLAGFSSYEQYF.

The chain joins TRBV4-1 to TRBJ1-2; D call uncertain. Germline CDR1 is MGHRA and CDR2 is YSYEKL. The CDR3 runs to 15 residues. The V and J ends lost 0 bases and 4 bases respectively, with 12 bases between them. The CDR3 loop reads CASSQDTGGPYGYTF. In DNA, the CDR3 is TGCGCCAGCAGCCAAGATACGGGCGGTCCCTATGGCTACACCTTC.

The count of this clone is one. The rearrangement links TRBV30 to TRBJ2-2; D possibly uses TRBD1 or TRBD2 (5 bases each). The CDR3 totals 14 residues. Germline V gene data show CDR1 as GTSNPN and CDR2 as SVGIG (reference sequence). V dropped 8 bases and J dropped 0 bases, with 13 bases sitting between them. CDR3 residues: CAAPGAANTGELFF. The CDR3 DNA reads as TGTGCCGCCCCCGGGGCGGCGAACACCGGGGAGCTGTTTTTT.

This chain links TRBV5-4 with TRBJ2-1; tentative D call: TRBD2 (6 bases). The germline V gene encodes CDR1 SGHNT and CDR2 YYREEE (reference sequence). This CDR3 has 16 residues. Trimming took 3 bases from V and 4 from J, leaving 17 bases between them. The CDR3 DNA reads TGTGCCAGCAGCTCCTGGAGCGCTAGCGCATACAATGAGCAGTTCTTC. It yields the protein CASSSWSASAYNEQFF.

V is TRBV7-2 and J is TRBJ2-7, with a weak D call TRBD2 (5 bases). This CDR3 contains 15 residues. In germline, CDR1 is SGHTA, CDR2 FQGNSA. V lost 0 bases to trimming and J lost 2 bases, with 11 bases between them. The CDR3 nucleotides read TGTGCCAGCAGCTTAGCCGGTAGCGAGACCTACGAGCAGTACTTC. This sequence encodes CASSLAGSETYEQYF.

This clone showed up just a few times. The rearrangement uses TRBV7-9 and TRBJ2-1; unclear D gene. The germline V gene has CDR1 SEHNR and CDR2 FQNEAQ (reference sequence). Trimming shortened V by 2 bases and J by 7 bases, and 12 bases separated the two germline ends. The CDR3 is 14 residues long. CDR3 sequence: CASSLTAAGNEQFF. CDR3 DNA: TGTGCCAGCAGCTTAACGGCGGCTGGGAATGAGCAGTTCTTC.

The chain combines TRBV7-6 with TRBJ2-5; D unresolved. Trimming took 2 bases from V and 1 from J, leaving 5 bases between them. The CDR3 has 13 amino acids. The germline V gene has CDR1 SGHVS and CDR2 FNYEAQ. The CDR3 loop reads CASSLSLQETQYF. CDR3 DNA: TGTGCCAGCAGCTTATCTCTCCAAGAGACCCAGTACTTC.

The chain has TRBV5-1 and TRBJ2-5; D might be TRBD1 or TRBD2, each matching 7 bases. The CDR3 spans 16 residues. The V end lost 6 bases, the J end lost 1 base, and 19 bases lay between the germline ends. Germline loops: CDR1 SGHRS, CDR2 YFSETQ. The CDR3 loop reads CASNPGTASGQETQYF. The CDR3 DNA is TGCGCCAGCAACCCCGGGACAGCTAGCGGCCAAGAGACCCAGTACTTC.

With regard to this clone: A far larger clone lies a single base away; this is likely a read error. The same CDR3 can be traced to other DNA sequences in this sample. This chain links TRBV30 with TRBJ2-3; no definite D call. V was clipped by 2 bases and J by 4 bases, with 13 bases between them. From germline, CDR1 is GTSNPN and CDR2 SVGIG (reference sequence). This CDR3 is built from 14 residues. This CDR3 reads CAWSLSISADTQYF. Here the CDR3 DNA reads TGTGCCTGGAGTCTGTCGATCAGCGCAGATACGCAGTATTTT. The whole variable domain, filled in from reference TRBV30 and TRBJ2-3, reads SQTIHQWPATLVQPVGSPLSLECTVEGTSNPNLYWYRQAAGRGLQLLFYSVGIGQISSEVPQNLSASRPQDRQFILSSKKLLLSDSGFYLCAWSLSISADTQYFGPGTRLTVL.

The chain has TRBV5-1 and TRBJ2-7; TRBD2 is a possible D gene (6 bases). The CDR3 spans 15 residues. Germline V lookup: CDR1 SGHRS, CDR2 YFSETQ. V lost 0 bases, J lost 4 bases, and 14 bases lay in between. CDR3 in DNA: TGCGCCAGCAGCTTGGTTGCTAGCGCTACTTACGAGCAGTACTTC. Its translation: CASSLVASATYEQYF. The variable domain in full, completed from reference TRBV5-1 and TRBJ2-7, reads KAGVTQTPRYLIKTRGQQVTLSCSPISGHRSVSWYQQTPGQGLQFLFEYFSETQRNKGNFPGRFSGRQFSNSRSEMNVSTLELGDSALYLCASSLVASATYEQYFGPGTRLTVT.

This clone was picked up a small number of times. The chain combines TRBV7-8 with TRBJ1-2; D remains unclear. The CDR3 extends over 14 amino acids. The V end was cut by 0 bases, the J end by 0 bases, with 5 bases between. The germline gives CDR1 SGHVS, CDR2 FQNEAQ. The CDR3, as DNA: TGTGCCAGCAGCTTAGCGAGAGCTAACTATGGCTACACCTTC. This gives the protein CASSLARANYGYTF.

The chain recombines TRBV6-6 with TRBJ2-3; 9 positions agree with TRBD1. The germline V gene has CDR1 MNHNY and CDR2 SVGAGI (reference sequence). Germline trimming cut 5 bases from V and 0 bases from J; bases unmatched to any gene: 3. The CDR3 loop spans 15 amino acids. For the CDR3, the DNA is TGTGCCAGCAGTATACAGGGGGCTAGCACAGATACGCAGTATTTT. Translating gives CASSIQGASTDTQYF.